This T cell receptor (beta chain) was obtained from a study of blood T cell repertoires in COVID-19. The J segment lost 2 bases and the V segment lost 6 bases, leaving 2 bases of the junction unmatched. This CDR3 is 13 amino acids long. Germline V gene data show CDR1 as SNHLY and CDR2 as FYNNEI. Patients in Seattle were enrolled during active infection, then followed longitudinally. Method: immunoSEQ multiplex PCR; TCRdb's copy keeps in-frame clones and lacks some. The table lists about 180,000 clones, around nine tenths of them singletons. Sample: peripheral blood. The receptor comes from a woman aged 70 to 79 with COVID-19, enrolled during active disease. V and J are TRBV2 and TRBJ1-2, with 8 bases matching TRBD1. For the CDR3, the DNA is TGTGCCAGCAGGGGGGACAGGAACTATGGCTACACCTTC. This sequence encodes CASRGDRNYGYTF. Supplemented by reference TRBV2 and TRBJ1-2, the full variable domain reads EPEVTQTPSHQVTQMGQEVILRCVPISNHLYFYWYRQILGQKVEFLVSFYNNEISEKSEIFDDQFSVERPDGSNFTLKIRSTKLEDSAMYFCASRGDRNYGYTFGSGTRLTVV.